This TCR beta chain came from a study of shared clonotypes between healthy human individuals. J was trimmed by 6 bases and V by 4 bases; bases with no gene match: 11. CDR1 and CDR2 from the germline V gene are LNHDA and SQIVND (reference sequence). The CDR3 has 16 residues. The method was immunoSEQ multiplex PCR; TCRdb's version includes in-frame clones alone and lacks a portion of them. The profile shows approximately 2,300,000 clones, roughly 92% of them singletons. Study-wide results and caveats: The study drew on few donors, limiting represented genetic and exposure-history diversity. Memory subsets generally showed lower estimated richness than naive subsets.

The donor cohort consisted entirely of Caucasian adults residing in Nashville, Tennessee. Comment on this clone: Antigen unknown.

Sequencing was performed on naive CD4+ T cells from PBMCs. Stated subset: CD45RA+ positively selected. This TCR derives from a man between 18 and 29 years old in good health. Some clones in this sample may be carry-over from other donors' samples. This rearrangement joins TRBV19 to TRBJ2-7, with TRBD2 matching over 11 bases. CDR3 nucleotide sequence: TGTGCCAGTAGTAGGACTAGCGGGTCGCTCCCTGGCGAGCAGTACTTC. As protein: CASSRTSGSLPGEQYF.